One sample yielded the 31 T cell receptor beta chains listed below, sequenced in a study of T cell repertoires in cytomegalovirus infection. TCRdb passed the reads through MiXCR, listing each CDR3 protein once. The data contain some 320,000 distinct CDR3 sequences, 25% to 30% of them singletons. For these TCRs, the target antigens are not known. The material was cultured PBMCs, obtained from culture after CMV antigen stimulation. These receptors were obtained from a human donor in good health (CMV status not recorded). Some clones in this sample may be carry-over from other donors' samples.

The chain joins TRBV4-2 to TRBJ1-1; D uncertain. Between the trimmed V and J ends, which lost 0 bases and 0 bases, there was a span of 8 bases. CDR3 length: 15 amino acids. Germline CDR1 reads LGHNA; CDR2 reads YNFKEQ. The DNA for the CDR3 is TGTGCCAGCAGCCAAGATCCCACAGTGAACACTGAAGCTTTCTTT. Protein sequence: CASSQDPTVNTEAFF.

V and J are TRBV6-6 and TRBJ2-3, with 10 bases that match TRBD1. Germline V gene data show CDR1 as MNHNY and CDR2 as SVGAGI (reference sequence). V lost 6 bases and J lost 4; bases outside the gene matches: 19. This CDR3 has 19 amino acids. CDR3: CASRIDRGRGKGVPDTQYF. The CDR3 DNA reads TGTGCCAGCAGGATCGACAGGGGGCGCGGCAAGGGGGTCCCAGATACGCAGTATTTT.

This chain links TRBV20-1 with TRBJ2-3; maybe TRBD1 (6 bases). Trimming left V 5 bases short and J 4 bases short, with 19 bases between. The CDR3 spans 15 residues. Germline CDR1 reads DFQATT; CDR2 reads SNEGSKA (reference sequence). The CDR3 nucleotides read TGCAGTGCTTCCGCAGCCACTACAGGGCCAGATACGCAGTATTTT. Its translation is CSASAATTGPDTQYF.

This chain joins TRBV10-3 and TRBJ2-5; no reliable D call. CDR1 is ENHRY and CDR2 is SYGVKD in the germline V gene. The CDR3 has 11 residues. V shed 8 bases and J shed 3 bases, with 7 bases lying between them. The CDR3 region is CAIGEEETQYF. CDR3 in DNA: TGTGCCATCGGCGAGGAAGAGACCCAGTACTTC.

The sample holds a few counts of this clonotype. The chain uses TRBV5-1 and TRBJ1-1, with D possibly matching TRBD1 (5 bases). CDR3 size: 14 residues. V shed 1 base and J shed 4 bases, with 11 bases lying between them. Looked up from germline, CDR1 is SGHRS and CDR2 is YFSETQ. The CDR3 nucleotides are TGCGCCAGCAGCTTGAGGCGGGGCAGCACTGAAGCTTTCTTT. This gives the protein CASSLRRGSTEAFF. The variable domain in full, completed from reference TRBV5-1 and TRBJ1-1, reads KAGVTQTPRYLIKTRGQQVTLSCSPISGHRSVSWYQQTPGQGLQFLFEYFSETQRNKGNFPGRFSGRQFSNSRSEMNVSTLELGDSALYLCASSLRRGSTEAFFGQGTRLTVV.

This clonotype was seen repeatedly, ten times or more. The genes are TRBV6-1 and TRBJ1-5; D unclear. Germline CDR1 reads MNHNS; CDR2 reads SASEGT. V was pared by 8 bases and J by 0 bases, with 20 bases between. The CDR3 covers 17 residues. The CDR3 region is CASHGSPSRDSNQPQHF. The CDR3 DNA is TGTGCCAGCCACGGAAGTCCGAGCCGGGATAGCAATCAGCCCCAGCATTTT.

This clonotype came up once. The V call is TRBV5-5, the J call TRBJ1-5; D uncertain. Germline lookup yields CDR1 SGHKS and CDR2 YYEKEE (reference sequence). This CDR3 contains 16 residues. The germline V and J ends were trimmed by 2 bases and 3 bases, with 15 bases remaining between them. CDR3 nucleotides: TGTGCCAGCAGCTTTTTCGGGCAGAATAACAATCAGCCCCAGCATTTT. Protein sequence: CASSFFGQNNNQPQHF.

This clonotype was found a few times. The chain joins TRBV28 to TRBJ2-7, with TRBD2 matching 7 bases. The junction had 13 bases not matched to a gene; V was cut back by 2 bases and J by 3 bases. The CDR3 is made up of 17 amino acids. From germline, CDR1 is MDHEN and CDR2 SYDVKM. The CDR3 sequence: CASSLTRPSGSLYEQYF. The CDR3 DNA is TGTGCCAGCAGTTTAACCCGACCTAGCGGAAGTCTCTACGAGCAGTACTTC.

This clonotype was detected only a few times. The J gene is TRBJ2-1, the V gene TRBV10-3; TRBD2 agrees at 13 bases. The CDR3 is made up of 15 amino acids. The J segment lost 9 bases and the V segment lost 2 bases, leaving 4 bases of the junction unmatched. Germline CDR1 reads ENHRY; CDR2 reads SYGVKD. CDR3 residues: CAISEGLAGDVEQFF. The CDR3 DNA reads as TGTGCCATCAGTGAGGGACTAGCGGGAGATGTTGAGCAGTTCTTC.

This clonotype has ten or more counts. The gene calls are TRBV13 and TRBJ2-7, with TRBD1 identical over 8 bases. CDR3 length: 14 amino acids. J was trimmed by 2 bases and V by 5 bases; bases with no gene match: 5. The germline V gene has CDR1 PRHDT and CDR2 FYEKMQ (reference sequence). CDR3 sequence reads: CASSRLQGAYEQYF. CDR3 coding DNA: TGTGCCAGCAGCCGTTTACAGGGGGCCTACGAGCAGTACTTC.

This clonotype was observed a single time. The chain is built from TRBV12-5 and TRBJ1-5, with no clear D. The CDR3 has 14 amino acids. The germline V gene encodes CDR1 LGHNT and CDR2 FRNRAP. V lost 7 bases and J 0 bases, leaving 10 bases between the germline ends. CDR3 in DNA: TGTGCTAGTGCCGCGGACTCTAGCAATCAGCCCCAGCATTTT. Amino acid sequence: CASAADSSNQPQHF. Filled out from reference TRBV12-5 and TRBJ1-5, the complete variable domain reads DARVTQTPRHKVTEMGQEVTMRCQPILGHNTVFWYRQTMMQGLELLAYFRNRAPLDDSGMPKDRFSAEMPDATLATLKIQPSEPRDSAVYFCASAADSSNQPQHFGDGTRLSIL.

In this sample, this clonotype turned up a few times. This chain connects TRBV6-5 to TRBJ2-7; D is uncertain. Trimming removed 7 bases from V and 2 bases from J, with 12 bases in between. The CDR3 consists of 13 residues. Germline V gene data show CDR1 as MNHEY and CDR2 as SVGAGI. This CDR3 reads CASTDDTTYEQYF. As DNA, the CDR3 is TGTGCCAGCACCGATGACACTACCTACGAGCAGTACTTC.

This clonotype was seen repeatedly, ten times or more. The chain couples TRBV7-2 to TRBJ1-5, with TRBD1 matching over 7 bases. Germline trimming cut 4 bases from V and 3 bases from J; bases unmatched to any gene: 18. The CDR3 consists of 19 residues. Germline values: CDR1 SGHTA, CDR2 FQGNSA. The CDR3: CASSSSLDGQATANQPQHF. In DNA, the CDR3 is TGTGCCAGCAGCTCCTCCTTGGATGGACAGGCCACAGCCAATCAGCCCCAGCATTTT. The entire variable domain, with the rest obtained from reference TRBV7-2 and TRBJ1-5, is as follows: GAGVSQSPSNKVTEKGKDVELRCDPISGHTALYWYRQSLGQGLEFLIYFQGNSAPDKSGLPSDRFSAERTGGSVSTLTIQRTQQEDSAVYLCASSSSLDGQATANQPQHFGDGTRLSIL.

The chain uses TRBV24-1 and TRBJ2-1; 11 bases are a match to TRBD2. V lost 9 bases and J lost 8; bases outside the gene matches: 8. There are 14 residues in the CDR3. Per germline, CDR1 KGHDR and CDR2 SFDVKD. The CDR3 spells CATGGGTSGHEQFF. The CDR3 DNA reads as TGTGCCACCGGGGGGGGGACTAGCGGCCATGAGCAGTTCTTC.

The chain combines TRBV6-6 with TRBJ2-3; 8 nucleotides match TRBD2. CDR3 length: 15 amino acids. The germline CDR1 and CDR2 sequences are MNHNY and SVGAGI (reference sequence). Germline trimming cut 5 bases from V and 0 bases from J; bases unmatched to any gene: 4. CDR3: CASSTASGSTDTQYF. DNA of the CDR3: TGTGCCAGCAGTACCGCTAGCGGGAGCACAGATACGCAGTATTTT.

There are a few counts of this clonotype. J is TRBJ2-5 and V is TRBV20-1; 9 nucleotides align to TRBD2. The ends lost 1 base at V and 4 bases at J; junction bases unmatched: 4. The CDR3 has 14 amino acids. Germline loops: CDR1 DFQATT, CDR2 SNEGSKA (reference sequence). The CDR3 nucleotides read TGCAGTGCTAGAGTAGCGGGGGTCAGAGAGACCCAGTACTTC. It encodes CSARVAGVRETQYF.

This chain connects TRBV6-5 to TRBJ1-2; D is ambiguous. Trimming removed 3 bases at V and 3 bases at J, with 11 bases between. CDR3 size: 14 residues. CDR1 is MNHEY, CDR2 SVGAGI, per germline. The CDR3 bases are TGTGCCAGCAGTTATGACCCCTCCTACTATGGCTACACCTTC. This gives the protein CASSYDPSYYGYTF.

CDR3 amino acids: CASGLTGNTEAFF. The DNA of the CDR3 is TGTGCTAGTGGTTTAACGGGGAACACTGAAGCTTTCTTT. The chain uses TRBV12-5 and TRBJ1-1; D unresolved. Trimming removed 3 bases at V and 1 base at J, with 6 bases between. CDR1 and CDR2 from the germline V gene are LGHNT and FRNRAP. The CDR3 is made up of 13 amino acids.

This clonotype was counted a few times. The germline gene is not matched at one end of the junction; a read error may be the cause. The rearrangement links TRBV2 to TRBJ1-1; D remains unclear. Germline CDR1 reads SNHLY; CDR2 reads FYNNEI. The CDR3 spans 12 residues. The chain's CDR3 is CASSDLNIEAFF. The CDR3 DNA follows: TGTGCCAGCAGTGATCTAAACATTGAAGCTTTCTTT.

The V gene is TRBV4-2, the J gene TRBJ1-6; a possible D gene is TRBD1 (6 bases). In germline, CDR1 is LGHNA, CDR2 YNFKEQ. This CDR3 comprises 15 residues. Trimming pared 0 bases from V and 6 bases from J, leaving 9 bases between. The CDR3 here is CASSQEGQRNSPLHF. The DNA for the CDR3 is TGTGCCAGCAGCCAAGAAGGACAGCGTAATTCACCCCTCCACTTT.

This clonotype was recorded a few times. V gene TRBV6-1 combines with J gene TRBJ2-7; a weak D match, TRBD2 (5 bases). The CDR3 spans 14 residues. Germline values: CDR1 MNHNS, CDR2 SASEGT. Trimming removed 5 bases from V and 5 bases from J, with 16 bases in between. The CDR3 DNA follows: TGTGCCAGCAGTTACGGGTCCGGGGTCAACGAGCAGTACTTC. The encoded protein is CASSYGSGVNEQYF.

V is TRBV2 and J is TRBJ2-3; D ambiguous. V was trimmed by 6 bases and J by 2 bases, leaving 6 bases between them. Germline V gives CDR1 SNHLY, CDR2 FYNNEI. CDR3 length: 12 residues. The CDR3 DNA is TGTGCCAGCAGGACGGTCACAGATACGCAGTATTTT. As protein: CASRTVTDTQYF.

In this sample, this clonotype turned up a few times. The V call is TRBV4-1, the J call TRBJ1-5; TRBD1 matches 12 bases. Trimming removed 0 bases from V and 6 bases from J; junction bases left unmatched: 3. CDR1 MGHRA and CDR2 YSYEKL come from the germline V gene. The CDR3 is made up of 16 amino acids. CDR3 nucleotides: TGCGCCAGCAGCCAAGACGGGACAGGGGGCGTTCAGCCCCAGCATTTT. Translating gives CASSQDGTGGVQPQHF.

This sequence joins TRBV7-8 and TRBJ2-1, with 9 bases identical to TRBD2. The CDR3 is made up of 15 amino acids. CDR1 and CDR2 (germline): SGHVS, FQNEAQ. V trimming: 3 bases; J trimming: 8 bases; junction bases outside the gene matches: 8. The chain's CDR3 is CASSFRLADYDEQFF. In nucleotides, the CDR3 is TGTGCCAGCAGCTTCAGACTAGCGGATTACGATGAGCAGTTCTTC.

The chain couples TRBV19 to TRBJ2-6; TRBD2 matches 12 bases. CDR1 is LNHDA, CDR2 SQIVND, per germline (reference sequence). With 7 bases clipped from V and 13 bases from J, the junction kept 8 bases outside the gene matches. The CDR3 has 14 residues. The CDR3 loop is CASNPLAGGRVLTF. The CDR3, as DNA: TGTGCCAGTAACCCACTAGCGGGGGGTAGGGTCCTGACTTTC.

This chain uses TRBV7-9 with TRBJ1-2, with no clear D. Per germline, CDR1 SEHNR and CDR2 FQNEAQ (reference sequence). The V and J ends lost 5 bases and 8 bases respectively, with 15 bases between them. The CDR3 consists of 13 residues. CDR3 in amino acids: CASSAFGVEGYTF. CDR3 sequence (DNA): TGTGCCAGCAGCGCCTTCGGAGTGGAGGGCTACACCTTC.

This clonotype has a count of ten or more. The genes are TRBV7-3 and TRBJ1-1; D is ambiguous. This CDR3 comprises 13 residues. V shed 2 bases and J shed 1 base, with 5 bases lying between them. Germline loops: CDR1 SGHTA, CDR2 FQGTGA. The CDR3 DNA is TGTGCCAGCAGCTTATACACGAACACTGAAGCTTTCTTT. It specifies CASSLYTNTEAFF.

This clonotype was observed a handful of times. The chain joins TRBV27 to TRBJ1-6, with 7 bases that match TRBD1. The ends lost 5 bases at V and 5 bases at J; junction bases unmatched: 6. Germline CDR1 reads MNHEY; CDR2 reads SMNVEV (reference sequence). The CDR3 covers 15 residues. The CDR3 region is CASSLTGTHNSPLHF. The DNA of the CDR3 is TGTGCCAGCAGTCTGACAGGGACCCATAATTCACCCCTCCACTTT.

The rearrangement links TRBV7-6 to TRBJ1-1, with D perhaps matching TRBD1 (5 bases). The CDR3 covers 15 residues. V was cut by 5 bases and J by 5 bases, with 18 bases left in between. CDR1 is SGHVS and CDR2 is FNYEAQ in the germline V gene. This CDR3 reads CASSPAPGRRTEAFF. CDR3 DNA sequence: TGTGCCAGCAGCCCTGCTCCGGGGCGACGGACTGAAGCTTTCTTT.

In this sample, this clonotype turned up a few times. The CDR3 sequence is CASSLDISGYTF. Written as DNA, the CDR3 is TGTGCCAGCAGCCTGGACATAAGTGGCTACACCTTC. V is TRBV7-2 and J is TRBJ1-2, with D perhaps TRBD1 (5 bases). Trimming shortened V by 5 bases and J by 7 bases, and 11 bases separated the two germline ends. Germline lookup yields CDR1 SGHTA and CDR2 FQGNSA. The CDR3 covers 12 residues.

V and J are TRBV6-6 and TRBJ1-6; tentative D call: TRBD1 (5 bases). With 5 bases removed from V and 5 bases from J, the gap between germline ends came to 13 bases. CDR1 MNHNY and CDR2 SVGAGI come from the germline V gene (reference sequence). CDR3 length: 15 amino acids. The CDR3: CASSRDPADNSPLHF. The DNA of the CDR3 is TGTGCCAGCAGTCGGGACCCTGCAGATAATTCACCCCTCCACTTT.